The TCR beta chain under discussion was sequenced for a study of regulatory T cells in long-lasting Graves disease. Note on this clonotype: Given a much more abundant clone one base away, this may be a read error.

Time point indicated: newly diagnosed GD, antithyroid drugs for less than 3 months. Extracted PBMC RNA gave rise to the TCR library. One endocrinology department in Xi'an, China, was where patients came from. Arm-PCR of CDR3 regions and iRepertoire HTBI primers were used to build TCR beta libraries. TCRdb reprocessed the multiplex PCR reads via MiXCR and lists one record per CDR3 protein. The sample consists of 400,000 to 500,000 distinct CDR3 sequences, just under 15% of them appearing once. Germline CDR1 and CDR2: SGHAT and FQNNGV. V dropped 5 bases and J dropped 6; count of bases not matched to a gene: 9. The CDR3 is 15 residues long. The sample also formed part of further work on T cells in Graves' hyperthyroidism and ophthalmopathy. That study adds: Uncontrolled infection, other autoimmune disease, pregnancy and lactation each barred patients from inclusion. First-round RT-PCR targeting the TCR CDR3 was performed with the HTBI primer set.

The specimen comprised peripheral blood mononuclear cells (PBMCs), sampled at new diagnosis, from a patient treated with antithyroid drugs. The V gene is TRBV11-2, the J gene TRBJ2-1; 8 bases match TRBD2. The TCR comes from a woman in her twenties or thirties with Graves disease. For the CDR3, the DNA is TGTGCCAGCAGCCCCCGACTAGCGAGACCCAATGAGCAGTTCTTC. This encodes CASSPRLARPNEQFF.